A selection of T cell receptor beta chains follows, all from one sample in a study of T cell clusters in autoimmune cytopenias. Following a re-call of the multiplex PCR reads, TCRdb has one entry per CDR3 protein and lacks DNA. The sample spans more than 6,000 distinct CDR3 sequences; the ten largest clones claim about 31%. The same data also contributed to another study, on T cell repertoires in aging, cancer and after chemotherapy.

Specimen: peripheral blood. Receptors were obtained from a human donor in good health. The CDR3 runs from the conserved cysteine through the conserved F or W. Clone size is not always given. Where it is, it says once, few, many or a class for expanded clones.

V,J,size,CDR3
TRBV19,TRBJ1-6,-,CASSEQTATDLHF
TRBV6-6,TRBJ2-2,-,CASSSAGTGDTGELFF
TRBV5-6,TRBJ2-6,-,CASRKRGAGANVLTF
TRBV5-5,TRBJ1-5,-,CASSPGDRGNQPQHF
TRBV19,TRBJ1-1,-,CASSHDRYGEAFF
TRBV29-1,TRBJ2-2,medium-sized,CSVSTGATNTGELFF
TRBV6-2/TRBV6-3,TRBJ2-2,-,CASSSPHWRGENTGELFF
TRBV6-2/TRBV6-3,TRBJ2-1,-,CASSYSRTSGGSYNEQFF
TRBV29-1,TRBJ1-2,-,CSVEVSGGPYGYTF
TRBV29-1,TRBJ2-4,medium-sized,CSVEGKAKNIQYF
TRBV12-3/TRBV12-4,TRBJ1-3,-,CASRGNPGQRSGNTIYF
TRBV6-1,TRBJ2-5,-,CASSEAWTVETQYF
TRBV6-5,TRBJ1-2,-,CASSPSDTPYGYTF
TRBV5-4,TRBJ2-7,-,CASSSELYEQYF
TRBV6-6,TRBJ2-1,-,CASSYSGLAGVYNEQFF
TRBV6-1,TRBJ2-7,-,CASSGMTGTPPREQYF
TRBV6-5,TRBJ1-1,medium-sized,CASSYDRGGTEAFF
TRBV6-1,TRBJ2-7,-,CASSEIHGTAYEQYF
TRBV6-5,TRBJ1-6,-,CASSYSGQGLNSPLHF
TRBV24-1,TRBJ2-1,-,CATSDFGPNEQFF
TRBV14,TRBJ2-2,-,CASSHGTATGELFF
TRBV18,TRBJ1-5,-,CASSLGQGTQPQHF
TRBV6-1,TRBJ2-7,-,CASRRTDQSYEQYF